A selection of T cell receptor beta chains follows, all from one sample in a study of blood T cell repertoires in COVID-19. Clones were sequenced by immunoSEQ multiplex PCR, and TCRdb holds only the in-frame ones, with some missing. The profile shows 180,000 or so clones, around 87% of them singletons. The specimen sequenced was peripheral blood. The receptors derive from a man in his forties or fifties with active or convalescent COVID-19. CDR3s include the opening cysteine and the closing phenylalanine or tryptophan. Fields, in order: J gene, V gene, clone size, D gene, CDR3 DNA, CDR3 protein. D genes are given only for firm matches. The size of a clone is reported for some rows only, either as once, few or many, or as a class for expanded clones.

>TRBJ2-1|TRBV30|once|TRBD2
TGTGCCTCTGCGGGGGTCAACAATGAGCAGTTCTTC
CASAGVNNEQFF
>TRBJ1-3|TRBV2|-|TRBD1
TGTGCCAGCAGAAGTCCGGACAGGGGGCGAGGAAACACCATATATTTT
CASRSPDRGRGNTIYF
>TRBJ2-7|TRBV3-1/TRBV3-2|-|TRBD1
TGTGCCAGCAGCCAAGCTTGGGGTCCCGGGACAGGGGGAATTATTTTCTACGAGCAGTACTTC
CASSQAWGPGTGGIIFYEQYF
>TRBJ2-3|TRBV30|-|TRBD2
TGTGCCTCGTCCTTAGCGGGGGGGCCGGATACGCAGTATTTT
CASSLAGGPDTQYF
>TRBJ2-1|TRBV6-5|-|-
TGTGCCACGGGGGACCCGCTATCCTACAATGAGCAGTTCTTC
CATGDPLSYNEQFF
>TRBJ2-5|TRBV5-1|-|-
TGCGCCAGCAGCTTGGCGGTTGGGCTGTACCAAGAGACCCAGTACTTC
CASSLAVGLYQETQYF
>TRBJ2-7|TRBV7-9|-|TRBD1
TGTGCCAGCAGCTTACTTGGACAGGGTTACGAGCAGTACTTC
CASSLLGQGYEQYF
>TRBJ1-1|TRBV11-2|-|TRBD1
TGTGCCAGCAGCTCAAACAGGGGGGGTGAAGCTTTCTTT
CASSSNRGGEAFF
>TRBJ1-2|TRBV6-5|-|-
TGTGCCAGCAGTTACGCAGGGATGCATCAGAATGGCTACACCTTC
CASSYAGMHQNGYTF
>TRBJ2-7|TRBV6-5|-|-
TGTGCCAGCCGCGGTCGAGGGTGGGACTACGAGCAGTACTTC
CASRGRGWDYEQYF
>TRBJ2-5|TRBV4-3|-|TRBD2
TGCGCCAGCAGCCAAGATTCGTGGCGGGGGGTCCAAGAGACCCAGTACTTC
CASSQDSWRGVQETQYF
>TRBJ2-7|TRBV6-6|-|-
TGTGCCAGCAGTCTTAGACTAGATTCCTCCTCCTACGAGCAGTACTTC
CASSLRLDSSSYEQYF
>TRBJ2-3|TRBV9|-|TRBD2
TGTGCCAGCAGCCCCCGGACTAGTGAGGCAGATACGCAGTATTTT
CASSPRTSEADTQYF
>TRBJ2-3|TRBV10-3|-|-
TGTGCCATCAGTGTGAAACAGGATACGCAGTATTTT
CAISVKQDTQYF
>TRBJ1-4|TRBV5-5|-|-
TGTGCCAGCAGCTTGGAGGGGATCGGTAATGAAAAACTGTTTTTT
CASSLEGIGNEKLFF
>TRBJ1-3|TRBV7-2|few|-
TGTGCCAGCAGCTTAGGGCAGGCTGGAAACACCATATATTTT
CASSLGQAGNTIYF
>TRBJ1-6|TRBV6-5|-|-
TGTGCCAGCAGACTAGCGAGACTGGCTTCACCCCTCCACTTT
CASRLARLASPLHF
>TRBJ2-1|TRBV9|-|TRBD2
TGTGCCAGCAGCCCCGGGACTAGCGGGGCCCACTCCTACAATGAGCAGTTCTTC
CASSPGTSGAHSYNEQFF
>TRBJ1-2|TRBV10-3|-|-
TGTGCCATCAGCCCAGGGGATGCCTATGGCTACACCTTC
CAISPGDAYGYTF
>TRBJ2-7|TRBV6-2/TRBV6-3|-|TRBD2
TGTGCCAGCAGTTTGGTCGGGACTAGGAGTAGGGAGCAGTACTTC
CASSLVGTRSREQYF
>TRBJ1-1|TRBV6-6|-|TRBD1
TGTGCCAGCAGACCCACCGGGACAGCGAACACTGAAGCTTTCTTT
CASRPTGTANTEAFF
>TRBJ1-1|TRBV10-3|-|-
TGTGCCATTCGACAGACGAACACTGAAGCTTTCTTT
CAIRQTNTEAFF
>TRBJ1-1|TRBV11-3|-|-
TGTGCCAGCAGCCACGGTGTGAACACTGAAGCTTTCTTT
CASSHGVNTEAFF
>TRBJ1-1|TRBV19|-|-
TGTGCCAGTAGTCTGGCCCTAAGAAACCTCATCGGGGTGAACACTGAAGCTTTCTTT
CASSLALRNLIGVNTEAFF
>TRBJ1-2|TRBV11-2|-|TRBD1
TGTGCCAGCAGCCCGGACAGGGATCCTAGTGGCTACACCTTC
CASSPDRDPSGYTF
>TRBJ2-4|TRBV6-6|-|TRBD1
TGTGCCAGCGGACAGGATGGAAACATTCAGTACTTC
CASGQDGNIQYF
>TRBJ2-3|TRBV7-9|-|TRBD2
TGTGCCAGCAGCTTAGCGCCCACGCTAGCGGGCACAGATACGCAGTATTTT
CASSLAPTLAGTDTQYF
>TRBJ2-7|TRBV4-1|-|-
TGCGCCAGCAGCCAAGCTGGGGGGACGTACGAGCAGTACTTC
CASSQAGGTYEQYF
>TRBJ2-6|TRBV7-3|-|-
TGTGCCAGCAGCTCAGGGATAGGGCTTTATGGGGCCAACGTCCTGACTTTC
CASSSGIGLYGANVLTF
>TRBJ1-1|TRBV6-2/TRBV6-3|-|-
TGTGCCAGCAGTTACACCTCGACAGGCCCCTACATGAACACTGAAGCTTTCTTT
CASSYTSTGPYMNTEAFF
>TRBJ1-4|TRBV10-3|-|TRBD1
TGTGCCATCAGTGTAGACAGGGAAGGCGGGCATGAAAAACTGTTTTTT
CAISVDREGGHEKLFF
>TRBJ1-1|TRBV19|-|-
TGTGCCAGTACCAACAAGTACAGCGGAGAAGCTTTCTTT
CASTNKYSGEAFF
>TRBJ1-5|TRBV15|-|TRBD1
TGTGCCACCTCCGGGACAGGGGATTGGAATCAGCCCCAGCATTTT
CATSGTGDWNQPQHF
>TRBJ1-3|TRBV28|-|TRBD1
TGTGCCAGCAGTTTACCCGAAGGGGGCAAGGGAAACACCATATATTTT
CASSLPEGGKGNTIYF
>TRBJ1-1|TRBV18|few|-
TGTGCCAGCTCACCAGTGGGCGTGAACACTGAAGCTTTCTTT
CASSPVGVNTEAFF
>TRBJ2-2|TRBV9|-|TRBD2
TGTGCCAGCAGCGTAGGCCCCCTAGCGGGGGGGACCGGGGAGCTGTTTTTT
CASSVGPLAGGTGELFF
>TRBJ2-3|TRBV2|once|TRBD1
TGTGCCAGCAGTGTTCGGACAGGGGGCACAGATACGCAGTATTTT
CASSVRTGGTDTQYF
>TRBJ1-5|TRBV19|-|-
TGTGCCAGTAGCCCGGAAAGGAGGGGAGGGGCATCGAGTCAGCCCCAGCATTTT
CASSPERRGGASSQPQHF
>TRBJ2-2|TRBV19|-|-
TGTGCCTCGGAGGGGGCGCTTGAGCTGTTTTTT
CASEGALELFF
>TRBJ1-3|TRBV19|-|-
TGTGCCAGTAGTAGGACACCCGACCGTTGGTACACCATATATTTT
CASSRTPDRWYTIYF
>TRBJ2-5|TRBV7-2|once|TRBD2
TGTGCCAGCAGCGCCGAATGGCTAGCGGGACGAGAGAGAGGGACCCAGTACTTC
CASSAEWLAGRERGTQYF
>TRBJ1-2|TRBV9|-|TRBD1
TGTGCCAGCAGCCCGACAGGGGTGGGCTATGGCTACACCTTC
CASSPTGVGYGYTF
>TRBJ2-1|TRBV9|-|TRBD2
TGTGCCAGCAGCTCCCTTGGCGGGGGGGGAAGCTCCTACAATGAGCAGTTCTTC
CASSSLGGGGSSYNEQFF
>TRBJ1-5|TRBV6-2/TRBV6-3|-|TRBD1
TGTGCCAGCAGTTGGACAGGGTCGACGCAGCCCCAGCATTTT
CASSWTGSTQPQHF
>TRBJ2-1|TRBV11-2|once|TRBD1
TGTGCCAGCAGCCCCGGACAGGCTATCAGCTCCTACAATGAGCAGTTCTTC
CASSPGQAISSYNEQFF
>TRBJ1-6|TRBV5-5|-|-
TGTGCCAGCAGCTTAAGGGTAGGGGATTCACCCCTCCACTTT
CASSLRVGDSPLHF
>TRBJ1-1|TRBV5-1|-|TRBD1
TGCGCCAGCAGCTCAGGGGGCGCGGCCGAAGCTTTCTTT
CASSSGGAAEAFF